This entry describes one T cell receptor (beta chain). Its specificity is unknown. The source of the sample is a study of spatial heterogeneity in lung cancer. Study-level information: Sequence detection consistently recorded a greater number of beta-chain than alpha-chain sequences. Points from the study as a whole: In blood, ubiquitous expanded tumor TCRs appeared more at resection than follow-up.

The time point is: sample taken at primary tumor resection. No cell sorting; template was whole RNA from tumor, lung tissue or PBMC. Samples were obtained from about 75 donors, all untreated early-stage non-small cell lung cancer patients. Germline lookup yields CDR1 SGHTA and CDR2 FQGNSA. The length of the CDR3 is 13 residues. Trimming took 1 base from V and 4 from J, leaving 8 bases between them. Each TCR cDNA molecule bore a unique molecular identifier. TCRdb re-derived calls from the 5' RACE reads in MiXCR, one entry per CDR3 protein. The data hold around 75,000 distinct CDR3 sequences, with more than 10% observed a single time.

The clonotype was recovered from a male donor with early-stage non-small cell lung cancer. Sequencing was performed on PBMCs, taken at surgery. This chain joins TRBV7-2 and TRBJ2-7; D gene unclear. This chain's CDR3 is CASSLEAEYEQYF. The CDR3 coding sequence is TGTGCCAGCAGCTTAGAGGCAGAGTACGAGCAGTACTTC.